This T cell receptor (beta chain) came from a study of Graves' ophthalmopathy and Graves' hyperthyroidism. Germline values: CDR1 DFQATT, CDR2 SNEGSKA (reference sequence). J gave up 4 bases and V 1 base, and 2 bases lay outside the gene matches. The CDR3 consists of 13 residues. From RNA, the CDR3 regions of TCR beta chains were amplified and sequenced. A first-round RT-PCR used HTBI primers, followed by a second-round multiplex PCR. TCRdb reprocessed the multiplex PCR reads via MiXCR and lists one record per CDR3 protein. The sample lists fewer than 70,000 distinct CDR3 sequences, 45% to 55% occurring once.

This sequence originates from an adult woman with Graves' ophthalmopathy. The chain recombines TRBV20-1 with TRBJ1-1, with 8 nucleotides matching TRBD1. Sequenced: peripheral blood. The CDR3 DNA sequence: TGCAGTGCTAGAGTAGGACAGGGCACTGAAGCTTTCTTT. Translating it yields CSARVGQGTEAFF.